This T cell receptor (beta chain) was profiled in a study of Graves' ophthalmopathy and Graves' hyperthyroidism. Study at large: Pretreatment peripheral blood was obtained at initial diagnosis.

As regards this clonotype: Its specificity is not known. Relative to the germline gene, one junction end is altered; a read error may explain this.

The study's findings and limits: The model's prediction of ophthalmopathy progression had approximately 71% sensitivity and around 77% specificity.

Lactation, pregnancy, uncontrolled infections and other autoimmune diseases were all grounds for excluding patients. Physicians reached a diagnosis by relying on clinical symptoms, serum thyroxine, TRAb, thyroid ultrasound and orbital computed tomography. From germline, CDR1 is LGHNA and CDR2 YSLEER. CDR3 length equals 9 residues. The authors amplified TCR beta CDR3 regions from RNA transcripts. Second-round multiplex PCR came after first-round RT-PCR with HTBI primers. TCRdb recomputed calls from the multiplex PCR reads with MiXCR, one row per CDR3 protein. The repertoire holds 52,000 or so distinct CDR3 sequences, with roughly half as singletons.

This clonotype originated in an adult woman with Graves' ophthalmopathy. This chain uses TRBV4-3 with TRBJ2-5; D is undetermined. The sequenced sample was peripheral blood. The CDR3 DNA reads as TGCGCCAGCAGCCAAGCCCGGGTGTGG. Translation: CASSQARVW.